These 9 T cell receptor beta chains were all obtained from the same sample, sequenced in a study of blood T cell repertoires in COVID-19. The method was immunoSEQ multiplex PCR; TCRdb's version includes in-frame clones alone and lacks a portion of them. The data show more than 110,000 clones, less than 80% seen once. Sample: peripheral blood. The source of these receptors is a woman aged 80 or older with active or convalescent COVID-19.

CDR3 amino acids: CASSYSRGGTGNTIYF. Written as DNA, the CDR3 is TGTGCCAGCAGTTACTCGCGAGGGGGAACTGGAAACACCATATATTTT. The chain has TRBV6-5 and TRBJ1-3, with D perhaps matching TRBD1 (6 bases). V gave up 0 bases and J gave up 2 bases, with 11 bases separating them. Germline CDR1 reads MNHEY; CDR2 reads SVGAGI. This CDR3 is 16 amino acids long.

J is TRBJ1-2 and V is TRBV12-3 or TRBV12-4; 7 bases match TRBD1. The CDR3 runs to 11 residues. The junction had 5 bases not matched to a gene; V was cut back by 8 bases and J by 8 bases. For the CDR3, the DNA is TGTGCCAGCGCAGGGGGTAGGGGCTACACCTTC. This gives the protein CASAGGRGYTF.

The V gene is TRBV6-5, the J gene TRBJ2-7; TRBD1 aligns across 10 bases. Germline lookup yields CDR1 MNHEY and CDR2 SVGAGI. The CDR3 runs to 13 residues. V lost 6 bases to trimming and J lost 9 bases; unmatched junction nucleotides: 8. CDR3 sequence: CASSPGTGAPQYF. The CDR3 DNA reads as TGTGCCAGCAGCCCCGGGACAGGGGCCCCGCAGTACTTC.

The chain has TRBV6-5 and TRBJ1-1, with a tentative D call TRBD1 (5 bases). The CDR3 totals 13 residues. The V gene's germline CDR1 is MNHEY and CDR2 SVGAGI. V dropped 8 bases and J dropped 4 bases, with 14 bases sitting between them. The CDR3 loop reads CASRSSGGTEAFF. The CDR3 DNA sequence: TGTGCCAGCCGTTCGTCGGGGGGCACTGAAGCTTTCTTT.

V gene TRBV6-5 combines with J gene TRBJ1-2, with D possibly being TRBD1 (5 bases). This CDR3 has 14 amino acids. V lost 2 bases and J lost 2, with 9 bases in between. Germline V gene sequence: CDR1 MNHEY, CDR2 SVGAGI. DNA for the CDR3: TGTGCCAGCAGTTACAACAGGATAAACTATGGCTACACCTTC. Residues: CASSYNRINYGYTF.

The V and J genes are TRBV5-1 and TRBJ2-5, with 9 bases aligning to TRBD2. The V gene end was trimmed by 0 bases and the J gene end by 5 bases; junction bases not matched to a gene: 8. From germline, CDR1 is SGHRS and CDR2 YFSETQ. The CDR3 is made up of 16 amino acids. CDR3 DNA: TGCGCCAGCAGCTTGGCCGGCGGGGGGGCTTCGGAGACCCAGTACTTC. It specifies CASSLAGGGASETQYF.

The V call is TRBV27, the J call TRBJ1-3, with D maybe TRBD1 (5 bases). With 4 bases removed from V and 0 bases from J, the gap between germline ends came to 7 bases. The V gene's germline CDR1 is MNHEY and CDR2 SMNVEV (reference sequence). This CDR3 contains 14 residues. The CDR3 DNA is TGTGCCAGCAGTTCCAGGGACTCTGGAAACACCATATATTTT. It encodes CASSSRDSGNTIYF.

The V gene is TRBV18, the J gene TRBJ1-3, with 10 bases aligning to TRBD1. The CDR3 totals 13 residues. Trimming removed 5 bases from V and 7 bases from J; junction bases left unmatched: 2. Germline V gene lookup returns CDR1 KGHSH and CDR2 LQKENI. CDR3 nucleotide sequence: TGTGCCAGCTCAGCGGGACAGGGGAACACCATATATTTT. Protein product: CASSAGQGNTIYF.

The chain couples TRBV7-8 to TRBJ1-1, with unresolved D. CDR3 length: 13 residues. V was shortened by 5 bases and J by 0 bases, with 7 bases between the two germline ends. Germline loops: CDR1 SGHVS, CDR2 FQNEAQ. The CDR3 protein is CASSIGVNTEAFF. The DNA of the CDR3 is TGTGCCAGCAGCATAGGAGTGAACACTGAAGCTTTCTTT. Full variable domain (missing parts from reference TRBV7-8 and TRBJ1-1): GAGVSQSPRYKVAKRGQDVALRCDPISGHVSLFWYQQALGQGPEFLTYFQNEAQLDKSGLPSDRFFAERPEGSVSTLKIQRTQQEDSAVYLCASSIGVNTEAFFGQGTRLTVV.